Sequencing of this T cell receptor (beta chain) was carried out in a study of T cell responses to AZD1222 COVID-19 vaccine (dated by TCRdb to about 2021). Regarding the research as a whole: TCR sequencing was performed for 230 to 250 trial participants, of whom around 200 were given two doses of AZD1222 and around 25 were given two doses of MenACWY control vaccine. Trial participants were enrolled into age subgroups of 18-55, 56-69 and 70-plus years, which contained about 150, 27 and 61 TCR-sequenced participants, respectively.

The CDR3 regions of human TCRbeta chains were analyzed by immunosequencing. Per the original workflow: Repertoire TCRs were checked for matches against a reference library of SARS-CoV-2-specific TCRs that had been generated using the MIRA antigen-specificity platform. Breadth was defined as the fraction of unique TCRs that were SARS-CoV-2-associated, and depth was defined as the fraction of total T cells that were SARS-CoV-2-associated. Each spike-specific TCR was assigned to its reactive spike region and to a CD4 or CD8 class using the MIRA data. Log10-transformed breadth and depth values were compared by one-way ANOVA with Sidak's multiple comparisons tests. The table comes from immuneACCESS by way of TCRdb, which keeps in-frame sequences with V and J called. Part of the clones is missing from these tables; in studies checked, under half for an unresolved V gene and the rest for unknown reasons. V and J calls and clone size are those listed in that table; D and trimming were worked out from the DNA. This sample holds about 150,000 clones; about 91% were observed only once. About 3.2% of the sample goes to the ten largest clones.

V lost 4 bases and J lost 0 bases, and the count of bases not matched to a germline gene is 7. From the cysteine up to the phenylalanine, the CDR3 has a length of 16 residues. Only the CDR3 region is kept as DNA, spanning 48 bases read in frame from base 1. For CDR1 and CDR2, the germline V gene lists MGHRA and YSYEKL. To note about this clone: Its antigen specificity is not known. No quality values exist for individual bases; no much larger clone is one base distant.

General conclusions and limits of the study: No day 14 peak-response samples were available, so repertoires were characterized only after the peak T cell response. Epitopes outside the regions mutated in the B.1.351 and B.1.1.7 variants were reportedly recognized by nearly half of the unique spike-specific TCRs. Vaccine-associated CD4 TCRs spanned the whole spike protein, with dominant responses in regions 160-218 and 743-854. Participants were mostly white British and included more females than males, and it was suggested by the authors that clonal diversity may have been underestimated. Only five to seven AZD1222 recipients were SARS-CoV-2 seropositive at baseline, limiting conclusions about previously exposed vaccinees. In the small 56-69-year group, the increase in depth fell short of significance, most likely because of low power. A significant rise in spike-specific TCR breadth and depth was observed after two AZD1222 doses relative to day 0 and relative to MenACWY recipients.

The intended sense of this specimen's time point label: baseline before first vaccination. The treatment or condition label for this specimen denotes: meningococcal conjugate vaccine given as trial control. Samples from vaccinated people were obtained from the UK trials COV001 and COV002, which included a single-blind randomized controlled phase 2/3 trial of AZD1222 (ChAdOx1 nCoV-19) in healthy adults. For TCRbeta chain sequencing, PBMC samples were collected from trial participants at day 0 and at day 28 after the second dose. The clonotype comes from an adult in good health. Material: peripheral blood, obtained on day 0 of MenACWY control vaccination. The rearrangement joined TRBV4-1 to TRBJ2-7, with TRBD1 identical over 9 junction bases. The CDR3 region: CASSRLGQGTSYEQYF. Read as DNA, the sequence is TGCGCCAGCAGCCGTCTAGGACAGGGGACCTCCTACGAGCAGTACTTC.